This is a list of T cell receptor beta chains from one sample in a study of blood T cell repertoires in COVID-19. Sequenced by immunoSEQ multiplex PCR; TCRdb stores in-frame clones only, minus some. This sample has 200,000 to 250,000 clones, with about 91% found just once. The sequenced sample consisted of PBMCs or T cells enriched from blood (not recorded which). The receptors stem from a woman aged 30 to 39 with acute COVID-19. Each CDR3 is given with its conserved first and last residue. D genes are given only for firm matches. Some rows mark clone size as missing; the rest say once, few, many or name a class of expanded clone.

clone size	D gene	CDR3 length	J gene	V gene	CDR3 protein	CDR3 DNA
.	TRBD1	16	TRBJ1-2	TRBV5-6	CASSSDRSLVREGYTF	TGTGCCAGCAGCTCGGACAGGTCGCTTGTTCGGGAAGGCTACACCTTC
few	TRBD1	14	TRBJ2-2	TRBV7-9	CASSSTGAGGELFF	TGTGCCAGCAGCTCGACAGGGGCCGGCGGGGAGCTGTTTTTT
.	TRBD2	15	TRBJ2-1	TRBV7-2	CASSPLAGPYNEQFF	TGTGCCAGCAGCCCTCTAGCGGGGCCCTACAATGAGCAGTTCTTC
.	TRBD1	14	TRBJ1-6	TRBV2	CASTFQRQGSPLHF	TGTGCCAGCACGTTCCAGCGACAGGGTTCACCCCTCCACTTT
.	TRBD2	15	TRBJ2-7	TRBV18	CASSEGRGSSYEQYF	TGTGCCAGCTCAGAAGGGCGGGGGAGCTCCTACGAGCAGTACTTC
.	.	14	TRBJ2-3	TRBV10-3	CAAALGVSTDTQYF	TGTGCCGCCGCACTCGGGGTGAGCACAGATACGCAGTATTTT
.	TRBD1	18	TRBJ2-3	TRBV7-2	CASSLGVTGEDRADTQYF	TGTGCCAGCAGCTTAGGGGTGACAGGGGAGGATCGGGCAGATACGCAGTATTTT
.	.	13	TRBJ2-5	TRBV6-5	CASSSQALETQYF	TGTGCCAGCAGTTCACAGGCGCTTGAGACCCAGTACTTC
.	.	15	TRBJ2-7	TRBV5-1	CASSAVQGITYEQYF	TGCGCCAGCAGCGCCGTCCAGGGGATCACCTACGAGCAGTACTTC
once	.	13	TRBJ2-7	TRBV28	CASRDGQEYEQYF	TGTGCCAGCAGGGACGGACAAGAGTACGAGCAGTACTTC
.	TRBD1	14	TRBJ1-6	TRBV30	CAWAQTGGNPPLHF	TGTGCCTGGGCCCAGACAGGGGGAAATCCACCCCTCCACTTT
.	.	16	TRBJ2-7	TRBV5-1	CASSTDAWASSYEQYF	TGCGCCAGCAGCACTGACGCCTGGGCAAGCTCCTACGAGCAGTACTTC
.	.	14	TRBJ1-2	TRBV5-1	CASSLGTANYGYTF	TGCGCCAGCAGCTTGGGGACAGCTAACTATGGCTACACCTTC
few	.	15	TRBJ1-5	TRBV19	CASKWGHVSNQPQHF	TGTGCCAGTAAGTGGGGGCACGTAAGCAATCAGCCCCAGCATTTT
.	.	15	TRBJ2-1	TRBV5-1	CASSLTGHSYNEQFF	TGCGCCAGCAGCTTAACAGGGCACTCCTACAATGAGCAGTTCTTC
.	TRBD1	16	TRBJ2-5	TRBV6-2/TRBV6-3	CASSPVPDRGGETQYF	TGTGCCAGCAGCCCTGTCCCGGACAGGGGGGGCGAGACCCAGTACTTC
.	.	13	TRBJ1-2	TRBV6-4	CASSDRPGYGYTF	TGTGCCAGCAGTGACCGTCCAGGCTATGGCTACACCTTC
.	.	13	TRBJ1-2	TRBV5-6	CASSLGTAYGYTF	TGTGCCAGCAGCTTGGGTACAGCCTATGGCTACACCTTC
.	.	15	TRBJ2-5	TRBV7-9	CASRGTVRNQETQYF	TGTGCCAGCCGCGGGACGGTTCGAAACCAAGAGACCCAGTACTTC
.	.	15	TRBJ1-2	TRBV18	CASSRVAETNYGYTF	TGTGCCAGCTCACGTGTGGCGGAGACTAATTATGGCTACACCTTC
.	TRBD1	14	TRBJ1-1	TRBV30	CAWKHRGLNTEAFF	TGTGCCTGGAAGCACAGGGGATTGAACACTGAAGCTTTCTTT
.	.	15	TRBJ2-1	TRBV19	CASSRSSGVYNEQFF	TGTGCCAGCTCTAGGTCGAGCGGCGTCTACAATGAGCAGTTCTTC
.	.	16	TRBJ1-3	TRBV14	CASSQGGRLTGNTIYF	TGTGCCAGCAGCCAAGGGGGCAGGTTGACTGGAAACACCATATATTTT
.	.	15	TRBJ1-5	TRBV15	CATSRDLMVGQPQHF	TGTGCCACCAGCAGAGATCTTATGGTCGGTCAGCCCCAGCATTTT
.	TRBD1	15	TRBJ1-5	TRBV7-9	CASSPGTGARRPQHF	TGTGCCAGCAGTCCCGGGACAGGGGCCCGCAGGCCCCAGCATTTT
once	.	16	TRBJ2-5	TRBV5-1	CASSPPALAAAETQYF	TGCGCCAGCAGCCCCCCGGCATTAGCGGCCGCAGAGACCCAGTACTTC
.	.	16	TRBJ1-1	TRBV18	CASSPRGGAGNTEAFF	TGTGCCAGCTCACCCAGAGGGGGGGCGGGGAACACTGAAGCTTTCTTT
once	.	14	TRBJ2-2	TRBV6-2/TRBV6-3	CASSYSESTGELFF	TGTGCCAGCAGTTACTCAGAGAGCACCGGGGAGCTGTTTTTT
.	.	17	TRBJ1-3	TRBV18	CASSPPGDSAGGNTIYF	TGTGCCAGCTCACCACCGGGCGACTCAGCGGGAGGAAACACCATATATTTT
few	.	15	TRBJ1-3	TRBV23-1	CASVGRGSSRNTIYF	TGCGCCAGTGTGGGTAGGGGATCTTCTAGAAACACCATATATTTT
.	TRBD2	16	TRBJ2-7	TRBV6-1	CASSGGGAMGPYEQYF	TGTGCCAGCAGTGGGGGGGGAGCGATGGGCCCCTACGAGCAGTACTTC
.	.	13	TRBJ2-3	TRBV5-1	CASSPVSTDTQYF	TGCGCCAGCAGCCCTGTCAGCACAGATACGCAGTATTTT
.	TRBD1	13	TRBJ2-3	TRBV6-5	CASSRRTGESQYF	TGTGCCAGCAGCCGTCGGACAGGGGAATCGCAGTATTTT
.	TRBD1	15	TRBJ2-7	TRBV4-2	CASSQVRQGAGEQYF	TGTGCCAGCAGCCAAGTGAGACAGGGGGCGGGGGAGCAGTACTTC
.	TRBD1	13	TRBJ2-2	TRBV7-9	CASSRQGPGELFF	TGTGCCAGCAGCAGACAGGGACCCGGGGAGCTGTTTTTT
few	.	13	TRBJ1-5	TRBV18	CASSPHREQPQHF	TGTGCCAGCTCACCTCACAGGGAACAGCCCCAGCATTTT
.	TRBD1	17	TRBJ1-3	TRBV5-1	CASSGSGQGGSGNTIYF	TGCGCCAGCAGCGGCAGTGGACAGGGGGGCTCTGGAAACACCATATATTTT
.	.	15	TRBJ2-2	TRBV7-2	CASSLAGGDTGELFF	TGTGCCAGCAGCTTAGCAGGAGGGGACACCGGGGAGCTGTTTTTT
many	TRBD2	15	TRBJ2-3	TRBV6-5	CASGPGLADTDTQYF	TGTGCCAGCGGACCGGGACTAGCGGACACAGATACGCAGTATTTT
few	TRBD1	12	TRBJ2-5	TRBV7-9	CASDRGQETQYF	TGTGCCAGCGACAGGGGACAAGAGACCCAGTACTTC
.	.	13	TRBJ2-5	TRBV11-2	CASSLWSRETQYF	TGTGCCAGCAGCTTATGGTCCAGAGAGACCCAGTACTTC
.	.	12	TRBJ2-1	TRBV12-3/TRBV12-4	CASSPPLNEQFF	TGTGCCAGCAGTCCCCCCCTCAATGAGCAGTTCTTC
.	.	14	TRBJ1-1	TRBV9	CASSVGTGLREAFF	TGTGCCAGCAGCGTAGGGACGGGGTTACGTGAAGCTTTCTTT
.	.	11	TRBJ2-1	TRBV20-1	CSAELRDEQFF	TGCAGTGCGGAACTACGCGATGAGCAGTTCTTC
.	TRBD1	17	TRBJ2-3	TRBV18	CASSPLGGTGVTDTQYF	TGTGCCAGCTCACCGCTCGGCGGCACAGGGGTCACAGATACGCAGTATTTT
.	.	15	TRBJ1-2	TRBV27	CASSLWYRAEDGYTF	TGTGCCAGCAGTTTATGGTACAGGGCTGAGGATGGCTACACCTTC
.	TRBD1	16	TRBJ1-1	TRBV23-1	CASSPTGGRMNTEAFF	TGCGCCAGCAGTCCAACAGGGGGCAGGATGAACACTGAAGCTTTCTTT
.	.	13	TRBJ1-2	TRBV6-5	CASSLADEYGYTF	TGTGCCAGCAGTTTGGCAGATGAATATGGCTACACCTTC
.	.	14	TRBJ1-1	TRBV19	CASSIGADITEAFF	TGTGCCAGTAGTATAGGGGCAGACATCACTGAAGCTTTCTTT